This TCR beta chain came from a study of response to subunit inactivated influenza vaccine. Regarding the study as a whole: Each seasonal influenza vaccination recruits few new T cells, the authors suggested.

From the RT-PCR reads, TCRdb called clonotypes with MiXCR, one entry per CDR3 protein. This table holds around 580,000 distinct CDR3 sequences, 12% found once. Turning to this clonotype: Its antigen remains unknown.

The CDR3 contains 14 residues. CDR1 is SNHLY, CDR2 FYNNEI, per germline. Trimming took 7 bases from V and 2 from J; bases not matched to a gene: 8. The gene calls are TRBV2 and TRBJ2-7, with 7 bases fitting TRBD1. This material consisted of PBMCs from blood, taken on the day of vaccination. The sequence was collected from a man aged 45 to 65 who received an inactivated influenza vaccine. This CDR3 is CASKRQGGPYEQYF. CDR3 nucleotides: TGTGCCAGCAAGCGACAGGGTGGGCCCTACGAGCAGTACTTC.